The 30 T cell receptor beta chains below were found in one sample sequenced in a study of T cell responses to AZD1222 COVID-19 vaccine. TCRdb keeps only in-frame clones here, not all; method: immunoSEQ multiplex PCR. The sample holds about 140,000 clones; approximately 93% are singletons and the top ten take around 1%. Sequences were derived from peripheral blood, sampled on day 0 of MenACWY control vaccination. These receptors originate from an adult in good health.

The chain combines TRBV14 with TRBJ1-1; unclear D gene. CDR1 is SGHDN, CDR2 FVKESK, per germline. Trimming cost V 1 base and J 1 base, with 7 bases left between them. The CDR3 length is 14 residues. The DNA for the CDR3 is TGTGCCAGCAGCCAAGCCGGAGCGAACACTGAAGCTTTCTTT. It specifies CASSQAGANTEAFF.

The chain recombines TRBV10-3 with TRBJ2-7, with D perhaps TRBD2 (6 bases). CDR3 length equals 15 residues. Germline values: CDR1 ENHRY, CDR2 SYGVKD. Trimming pared 11 bases from V and 3 bases from J, leaving 23 bases between. This CDR3 reads CASRGPGLSRYEQYF. CDR3 in DNA: TGTGCCTCACGAGGGCCGGGACTTAGCCGCTACGAGCAGTACTTC.

This chain joins TRBV2 and TRBJ1-3; 8 positions agree with TRBD1. Germline CDR1 reads SNHLY; CDR2 reads FYNNEI. This CDR3 has 14 amino acids. After removal of 5 bases from V and 2 bases from J, the junction contained 2 bases not matched to a gene. The CDR3, as DNA: TGTGCCAGCAGTACACAGGGGGCTGGAAACACCATATATTTT. Protein product: CASSTQGAGNTIYF.

Here the CDR3 DNA reads TGCAGCGTAGCTGGACAGAATTCGGCTGAAGCTTTCTTT. Translated: CSVAGQNSAEAFF. The chain is built from TRBV29-1 and TRBJ1-1, with D perhaps TRBD1 (6 bases). This CDR3 has 13 residues. Germline V gene sequence: CDR1 SQVTM, CDR2 ANQGSEA. Trimming cost V 6 bases and J 6 bases, with 17 bases left between them.

The chain employs TRBV19 and TRBJ1-1, with 7 bases that match TRBD1. The trim removed 5 bases at V and 6 bases at J, leaving 9 bases unmatched. The CDR3 is 14 amino acids. Germline-derived CDR1 and CDR2 are LNHDA and SQIVND (reference sequence). In nucleotides, the CDR3 is TGTGCCAGTAGTGCAACAGGGGTCCATGCTGAAGCTTTCTTT. This encodes CASSATGVHAEAFF.

The rearrangement links TRBV27 to TRBJ1-2; D may be TRBD1 (6 bases). This CDR3 contains 15 residues. Germline CDR1 and CDR2: MNHEY and SMNVEV (reference sequence). Trimming took 2 bases from V and 4 from J, leaving 14 bases between them. CDR3 DNA sequence: TGTGCCAGCAGTTTAGGGGGGCAGGCAATCTATGGCTACACCTTC. Protein sequence: CASSLGGQAIYGYTF.

This chain uses TRBV20-1 with TRBJ1-3; D is undetermined. The germline gives CDR1 DFQATT, CDR2 SNEGSKA (reference sequence). V lost 6 bases, J lost 3 bases, and 6 bases lay in between. The CDR3 length is 11 residues. The CDR3 DNA sequence: TGCAGTGCCTTTAGTGGAAACACCATATATTTT. It is translated as CSAFSGNTIYF.

V is TRBV6-5 and J is TRBJ1-2, with TRBD1 as a possible D gene (6 bases). Trimming shortened V by 0 bases and J by 4 bases, and 9 bases separated the two germline ends. CDR3 length: 14 residues. Per germline, CDR1 MNHEY and CDR2 SVGAGI. The CDR3 sequence: CASSYSRGLYGYTF. The CDR3 nucleotides read TGTGCCAGCAGTTACTCTCGGGGGCTCTATGGCTACACCTTC.

This clone was detected only once. The gene calls are TRBV28 and TRBJ1-1; 8 nucleotides match TRBD1. Looked up from germline, CDR1 is MDHEN and CDR2 is SYDVKM. The CDR3 covers 12 residues. Trimming at V came to 8 bases and at J to 8 bases, leaving 7 bases not matched to a gene. CDR3 in amino acids: CASGRTGREAFF. CDR3 DNA sequence: TGTGCCAGCGGCAGGACAGGGCGGGAAGCTTTCTTT.

This chain joins TRBV2 and TRBJ1-1, with D tentatively TRBD1 (6 bases). The germline gives CDR1 SNHLY, CDR2 FYNNEI. This CDR3 contains 12 residues. Trimming took off 9 bases at V and 6 bases at J, with 14 bases between the two ends. CDR3 sequence: CASQGGGAEAFF. In nucleotides, the CDR3 is TGTGCCAGTCAAGGGGGTGGGGCTGAAGCTTTCTTT.

This chain joins TRBV11-1 and TRBJ2-7; a weak D match, TRBD1 (6 bases). Germline CDR1 and CDR2: SGHAT and FQDESV (reference sequence). Deletions cut 5 bases from V and 3 bases from J, with 17 bases between. CDR3 size: 15 residues. CDR3 bases: TGTGCCAGCAGCCAGCAGGGGTTTCTAAACTACGAGCAGTACTTC. Translating gives CASSQQGFLNYEQYF. The full variable domain, with the rest looked up from reference TRBV11-1 and TRBJ2-7, is EAEVAQSPRYKITEKSQAVAFWCDPISGHATLYWYRQILGQGPELLVQFQDESVVDDSQLPKDRFSAERLKGVDSTLKIQPAELGDSAMYLCASSQQGFLNYEQYFGPGTRLTVT.

This sequence joins TRBV5-5 and TRBJ2-7; 12 bases map to TRBD1. This CDR3 is built from 15 residues. J lost 3 bases, V lost 4 bases, and 5 bases had no gene match. The germline V gene encodes CDR1 SGHKS and CDR2 YYEKEE (reference sequence). This chain's CDR3 is CASSGGTGGRYEQYF. In DNA form, the CDR3 reads TGTGCCAGCAGCGGAGGGACAGGGGGCCGCTACGAGCAGTACTTC.

The chain employs TRBV12-3 or TRBV12-4 and TRBJ1-2; D unresolved. Trimming took off 6 bases at V and 5 bases at J, with 13 bases between the two ends. The CDR3 has 13 residues. The CDR3 loop reads CASSYSGRYGYTF. The CDR3 region has the DNA TGTGCCAGCAGCTATTCCGGGCGGTATGGCTACACCTTC.

This chain links TRBV28 with TRBJ2-2; the D gene could be TRBD1 or TRBD2 (5 bases each). Trimming cost V 7 bases and J 4 bases, with 13 bases left between them. The length of the CDR3 is 14 residues. Germline CDR1 is MDHEN and CDR2 is SYDVKM. CDR3 coding DNA: TGTGCCAGCATAGGGTCCGGGGCCACCGGGGAGCTGTTTTTT. Amino acid sequence: CASIGSGATGELFF.

The rearrangement uses TRBV7-8 and TRBJ2-3; D not resolved. Germline CDR1 reads SGHVS; CDR2 reads FQNEAQ. The V and J ends lost 1 base and 6 bases respectively, with 23 bases between them. This CDR3 contains 18 residues. CDR3 sequence: CASSLGLSGYPMGDTQYF. The CDR3 DNA sequence: TGTGCCAGCAGCTTAGGCCTCTCCGGATATCCTATGGGGGATACGCAGTATTTT. The full variable domain, rest sourced from reference TRBV7-8 and TRBJ2-3, is GAGVSQSPRYKVAKRGQDVALRCDPISGHVSLFWYQQALGQGPEFLTYFQNEAQLDKSGLPSDRFFAERPEGSVSTLKIQRTQQEDSAVYLCASSLGLSGYPMGDTQYFGPGTRLTVL.

The V gene is TRBV19, the J gene TRBJ1-1, with D perhaps TRBD1 (5 bases). Trimming stripped 3 bases from V and 1 base from J, with 9 bases between. Per germline, CDR1 LNHDA and CDR2 SQIVND (reference sequence). The length of the CDR3 is 14 residues. CDR3 region: CASSIMGQNTEAFF. The CDR3 DNA reads as TGTGCCAGTAGTATTATGGGGCAGAACACTGAAGCTTTCTTT.

The chain recombines TRBV6-4 with TRBJ1-1; TRBD1 aligns across 9 bases. Trimming at V came to 3 bases and at J to 7 bases, leaving 6 bases not matched to a gene. This CDR3 contains 14 residues. Germline assignment: CDR1 MRHNA and CDR2 SNTAGT. The DNA of the CDR3 is TGTGCCAGCAGTGAAGCCGGGACAGGGCTTGAAGCTTTCTTT. Its protein product is CASSEAGTGLEAFF.

The DNA for the CDR3 is TGTGCCAGCAGCTTGGCTGCTAGCTATGGCTACACCTTC. Translation: CASSLAASYGYTF. This rearrangement joins TRBV5-5 to TRBJ1-2, with unresolved D. The V end was cut by 0 bases, the J end by 4 bases, with 7 bases between. CDR1 SGHKS and CDR2 YYEKEE come from the germline V gene (reference sequence). The CDR3 spans 13 residues. The full variable domain, in which reference TRBV5-5 and TRBJ1-2 provide the parts outside the CDR3, is DAGVTQSPTHLIKTRGQQVTLRCSPISGHKSVSWYQQVLGQGPQFIFQYYEKEERGRGNFPDRFSARQFPNYSSELNVNALLLGDSALYLCASSLAASYGYTFGSGTRLTVV.

This chain links TRBV7-2 with TRBJ2-2; 15 bases match TRBD2. Germline lookup yields CDR1 SGHTA and CDR2 FQGNSA. Trimming removed 2 bases from V and 4 bases from J; junction bases left unmatched: 5. The CDR3 runs to 18 residues. The CDR3 DNA reads TGTGCCAGCAGCTTAACTAGGACTAGCGGGGGGGCCACCGGGGAGCTGTTTTTT. As protein: CASSLTRTSGGATGELFF.

The rearrangement uses TRBV12-3 or TRBV12-4 and TRBJ1-4; the D is unclear. The CDR3 sequence is 13 residues long. V dropped 7 bases and J dropped 5 bases, with 11 bases sitting between them. CDR3 sequence: CASKGRLNEKLFF. DNA of the CDR3: TGTGCCAGCAAAGGACGGTTAAATGAAAAACTGTTTTTT.

The chain links TRBV6-5 to TRBJ1-2; 7 bases fit TRBD1. The CDR3 is made up of 13 amino acids. Germline loops: CDR1 MNHEY, CDR2 SVGAGI. Germline trimming cut 8 bases from V and 8 bases from J; bases unmatched to any gene: 11. CDR3 DNA sequence: TGTGCCAGCGGAACAGGGGCTCCTTTCGGCTACACCTTC. Translating it yields CASGTGAPFGYTF.

The V gene is TRBV3-1 (or the pseudogene TRBV3-2), the J gene TRBJ2-1; D is uncertain. This CDR3 is built from 13 residues. V was shortened by 0 bases and J by 5 bases, with 5 bases between the two germline ends. The V gene's germline CDR1 is LGHDT and CDR2 YNNKEL (reference sequence). The CDR3 region has the DNA TGTGCCAGCAGCCAAGATAGGCACAATGAGCAGTTCTTC. It specifies CASSQDRHNEQFF.

The chain combines TRBV28 with TRBJ1-1; possible D gene TRBD1, 5 bases. Germline values: CDR1 MDHEN, CDR2 SYDVKM. V gave up 6 bases and J gave up 3 bases, with 14 bases separating them. The CDR3 consists of 14 residues. In DNA, the CDR3 is TGTGCCAGCAGGACCACAGGAGGGCACACTGAAGCTTTCTTT. Translated: CASRTTGGHTEAFF. The whole variable domain, filled in from reference TRBV28 and TRBJ1-1, reads DVKVTQSSRYLVKRTGEKVFLECVQDMDHENMFWYRQDPGLGLRLIYFSYDVKMKEKGDIPEGYSVSREKKERFSLILESASTNQTSMYLCASRTTGGHTEAFFGQGTRLTVV.

The chain has TRBV4-2 and TRBJ1-1; tentative D call: TRBD1 (5 bases). Germline V lookup: CDR1 LGHNA, CDR2 YNFKEQ. There are 16 residues in the CDR3. The ends were cut back, 0 bases at V and 1 base at J, with 12 bases in the middle. The chain's CDR3 is CASSQDPTAWNTEAFF. The DNA for the CDR3 is TGTGCCAGCAGCCAAGACCCGACAGCTTGGAACACTGAAGCTTTCTTT.

The chain links TRBV3-1 (or the pseudogene TRBV3-2) to TRBJ1-3, with 7 bases fitting TRBD1. This CDR3 contains 14 residues. V gave up 7 bases and J gave up 2 bases; unmatched junction bases: 5. The germline V gene has CDR1 LGHDT and CDR2 YNNKEL (reference sequence). Here the CDR3 DNA reads TGTGCCAGCACAATCCAGGGGGCTGGAAACACCATATATTTT. Translating gives CASTIQGAGNTIYF.

The CDR3 DNA sequence: TGCGCCAGCAGCCAAGTTACTAGCGGGGGACGCGAAGAGACCCAGTACTTC. This codes for CASSQVTSGGREETQYF. The rearrangement links TRBV4-1 to TRBJ2-5; 11 bases map to TRBD2. V shed 1 base, J shed 3 bases, and the junction held 7 bases outside the gene matches. The CDR3 has 17 amino acids. From germline, CDR1 is MGHRA and CDR2 YSYEKL.

The chain carries TRBV7-2 and TRBJ2-6; 7 bases line up with TRBD1. Germline V gives CDR1 SGHTA, CDR2 FQGNSA. CDR3 length: 18 residues. J gave up 4 bases and V 5 bases, and 14 bases lay outside the gene matches. The DNA of the CDR3 is TGTGCCAGCAGCACCAAACAGGGGTCGAGAGCCGGGGCCAACGTCCTGACTTTC. It is translated as CASSTKQGSRAGANVLTF.

The chain has TRBV2 and TRBJ2-1; 15 bases line up with TRBD2. Looked up from germline, CDR1 is SNHLY and CDR2 is FYNNEI. The trim removed 5 bases at V and 9 bases at J, leaving 5 bases unmatched. This CDR3 comprises 15 residues. Here the CDR3 DNA reads TGTGCCAGCAGTCGGACTAGCGGGGGGGCCGCTGAGCAGTTCTTC. This codes for CASSRTSGGAAEQFF.

The chain links TRBV19 to TRBJ2-2; no reliable D call. V dropped 5 bases and J dropped 6 bases, with 7 bases sitting between them. The CDR3 extends over 12 amino acids. Germline CDR1 LNHDA, CDR2 SQIVND (reference sequence). This CDR3 is CASSQYPGELFF. CDR3 DNA: TGTGCCAGTAGTCAATATCCCGGGGAGCTGTTTTTT.

The chain couples TRBV24-1 to TRBJ2-2; no firm D call. Germline V lookup: CDR1 KGHDR, CDR2 SFDVKD. CDR3 length equals 15 residues. The ends were cut back, 2 bases at V and 3 bases at J, with 9 bases in the middle. CDR3 sequence reads: CATSDSPAYTGELFF. The CDR3 DNA follows: TGTGCCACCAGTGATTCCCCCGCATACACCGGGGAGCTGTTTTTT.